The 12 T cell receptor beta chains presented below share a single source sample, sequenced in a study of blood T cell repertoires in COVID-19. Method: immunoSEQ multiplex PCR; TCRdb's copy keeps in-frame clones and lacks some. The table lists 50,000 or so clones, around 86% of them singletons, with 6.5% in the top ten. Sequencing used peripheral blood. The origin of the receptors is a man aged 45-60 years with active COVID-19.

This chain links TRBV27 with TRBJ1-6; D perhaps matches TRBD1 (6 bases). With 6 bases removed from V and 9 bases from J, the gap between germline ends came to 18 bases. CDR1 and CDR2 from the germline V gene are MNHEY and SMNVEV (reference sequence). The CDR3 contains 15 residues. The CDR3 spells CASRTEDSRSSPLHF. DNA for the CDR3: TGTGCCAGCAGGACGGAGGACAGCCGTAGTTCACCCCTCCACTTT.

The J gene is TRBJ1-4, the V gene TRBV3-1 (or the pseudogene TRBV3-2); tentative D call: TRBD1 (5 bases). V was clipped by 3 bases and J by 6 bases, with 8 bases between them. Looked up from germline, CDR1 is LGHDT and CDR2 is YNNKEL (reference sequence). The CDR3 is 13 residues long. CDR3 in DNA: TGTGCCAGCAGCCATTCGACAGATGAAAAACTGTTTTTT. It translates to CASSHSTDEKLFF.

The chain has TRBV18 and TRBJ2-7; weak D call: TRBD1 (8 bases). The germline CDR1 and CDR2 sequences are KGHSH and LQKENI. The CDR3 totals 13 residues. Trimming took 2 bases from V and 6 from J, leaving 11 bases between them. CDR3 DNA sequence: TGTGCCAGCTCACCAACAGGGGGGGTCGAGCAGTACTTC. Translated: CASSPTGGVEQYF.

The chain has TRBV29-1 and TRBJ1-2; D is perhaps TRBD1 (5 bases). This CDR3 region has 13 residues. Germline CDR1 and CDR2: SQVTM and ANQGSEA. The V gene lost 4 bases and the J gene lost 2 bases, with 11 bases spanning the gap. The CDR3 DNA reads TGCAGCGTTGGTGCAGGGCGCAACTATGGCTACACCTTC. This gives the protein CSVGAGRNYGYTF. Full variable domain (outside the CDR3, taken from reference TRBV29-1 and TRBJ1-2): SAVISQKPSRDICQRGTSLTIQCQVDSQVTMMFWYRQQPGQSLTLIATANQGSEATYESGFVIDKFPISRPNLTFSTLTVSNMSPEDSSIYLCSVGAGRNYGYTFGSGTRLTVV.

CDR3 in amino acids: CAWRQDIGYTF. CDR3 nucleotide sequence: TGTGCCTGGAGACAGGACATTGGCTACACCTTC. V and J are TRBV30 and TRBJ1-2, with D possibly TRBD1 on 5 matching bases. The CDR3 consists of 11 residues. In germline, CDR1 is GTSNPN, CDR2 SVGIG (reference sequence). V was clipped by 3 bases and J by 7 bases, with 9 bases between them.

The V gene is TRBV7-9, the J gene TRBJ2-1; 8 nucleotides line up with TRBD2. The CDR3 contains 16 residues. V lost 8 bases to trimming and J lost 5 bases; unmatched junction nucleotides: 14. Germline V gives CDR1 SEHNR, CDR2 FQNEAQ (reference sequence). The CDR3 DNA follows: TGTGCCAGCGGCTACCCGCCCGGGGGGGGCAACAATGAGCAGTTCTTC. Translating it yields CASGYPPGGGNNEQFF.

In its sample, this clone was seen once. This chain uses TRBV7-2 with TRBJ1-5; 9 bases match TRBD1. The germline V gene encodes CDR1 SGHTA and CDR2 FQGNSA. The V segment lost 5 bases and the J segment 3 bases; nucleotides outside the gene matches: 5. CDR3 length: 15 residues. The CDR3 region has the DNA TGTGCCAGCAGCCCTCGGACAGGGGACAATCAGCCCCAGCATTTT. This codes for CASSPRTGDNQPQHF.

This CDR3 reads CASSLGLAGDWNEQFF. The CDR3 DNA is TGTGCCAGCAGCTTAGGGCTAGCGGGAGATTGGAATGAGCAGTTCTTC. The chain employs TRBV7-9 and TRBJ2-1, with 10 bases aligning to TRBD2. CDR1 is SEHNR, CDR2 FQNEAQ, per germline (reference sequence). The CDR3 covers 16 residues. J was trimmed by 7 bases and V by 1 base; bases with no gene match: 7. The full variable domain, its missing parts supplied by reference TRBV7-9 and TRBJ2-1, is DTGVSQNPRHKITKRGQNVTFRCDPISEHNRLYWYRQTLGQGPEFLTYFQNEAQLEKSRLLSDRFSAERPKGSFSTLEIQRTEQGDSAMYLCASSLGLAGDWNEQFFGPGTRLTVL.

This clone was found a few times. V usage is TRBV28 and J usage is TRBJ1-3; D not certain. The CDR3 covers 16 residues. Germline CDR1 is MDHEN and CDR2 is SYDVKM. Trimming cost V 8 bases and J 0 bases, with 17 bases left between them. The DNA for the CDR3 is TGTGCCAGCTTTGAGGGATTCGGGGTCTCTGGAAACACCATATATTTT. This codes for CASFEGFGVSGNTIYF. Supplemented by reference TRBV28 and TRBJ1-3, the full variable domain reads DVKVTQSSRYLVKRTGEKVFLECVQDMDHENMFWYRQDPGLGLRLIYFSYDVKMKEKGDIPEGYSVSREKKERFSLILESASTNQTSMYLCASFEGFGVSGNTIYFGEGSWLTVV.

The rearrangement links TRBV2 to TRBJ2-7; no clear D gene. Germline CDR1 reads SNHLY; CDR2 reads FYNNEI. Trimming shortened V by 6 bases and J by 1 base, and 10 bases separated the two germline ends. The CDR3 loop spans 13 amino acids. The CDR3 DNA reads TGTGCCAGCAGACACCAAATATCCTACGAGCAGTACTTC. Protein: CASRHQISYEQYF.

This clone is a singleton in its sample. The rearrangement links TRBV6-1 to TRBJ2-3, with 8 positions matching TRBD2. J gave up 4 bases and V 2 bases, and 8 bases lay outside the gene matches. Germline loops: CDR1 MNHNS, CDR2 SASEGT. This CDR3 spans 16 amino acids. The CDR3 spells CASSERQRESPDTQYF. The CDR3 region has the DNA TGTGCCAGCAGTGAAAGGCAGCGGGAGTCCCCAGATACGCAGTATTTT.

The chain joins TRBV7-2 to TRBJ1-5; TRBD1 agrees at 7 bases. J was trimmed by 0 bases and V by 5 bases; bases with no gene match: 4. Germline V CDR1 and CDR2: SGHTA, FQGNSA. The CDR3 is 15 residues long. CDR3 sequence: CASSRQGYSNQPQHF. The DNA of the CDR3 is TGTGCCAGCAGCAGACAGGGTTATAGCAATCAGCCCCAGCATTTT. The variable domain in full, with the rest retrieved from reference TRBV7-2 and TRBJ1-5, is GAGVSQSPSNKVTEKGKDVELRCDPISGHTALYWYRQSLGQGLEFLIYFQGNSAPDKSGLPSDRFSAERTGGSVSTLTIQRTQQEDSAVYLCASSRQGYSNQPQHFGDGTRLSIL.